A single sample gave rise to the 25 T cell receptor beta chains below, sequenced in a study of vaccination effects on CD4 cells after COVID-19. Antigen-specific CD4+ T cell clonotypes were called by their expansion after viral peptide-pool culture in ViraFEST. Culture lasted 10 days before CD4+ T cell isolation. The individual was infected with SARS-CoV-2 between March and December 2020, as confirmed by PCR. Their target antigens are unknown. Sequencing was performed with immunoSEQ multiplex PCR; in TCRdb, only in-frame clones are kept and a portion is missing. This table has 55,000 to 90,000 clones, over 65% appearing once. The sequenced sample was CD4+ T cells from PBMCs cultured with HIV peptides, obtained before COVID-19 vaccination. The subset here: HIV-1 Nef peptide pool negative control/reference culture. Receptors originate from a human donor who had a prior SARS-CoV-2 infection.

The chain combines TRBV5-3 with TRBJ2-5; 7 bases line up with TRBD1. TRBV5-3 is an open reading frame whose function is uncertain. The V segment lost 4 bases and the J segment 5 bases; nucleotides outside the gene matches: 8. The CDR3 consists of 14 residues. CDR3 DNA: TGTGCCAGAAGCCCACAGGGGAAGTCGGAGACCCAGTACTTC. Encoded protein: CARSPQGKSETQYF.

The J gene is TRBJ1-1, the V gene TRBV5-1; D is uncertain. Germline CDR1 is SGHRS and CDR2 is YFSETQ. This CDR3 spans 14 amino acids. V dropped 0 bases and J dropped 5 bases, with 11 bases sitting between them. The DNA for the CDR3 is TGCGCCAGCAGCTTGGGGATGACTTTGACTGAAGCTTTCTTT. Residues: CASSLGMTLTEAFF.

The rearrangement links TRBV7-9 to TRBJ2-2, with a weak D call TRBD1 (6 bases). This CDR3 comprises 15 residues. Germline assignment: CDR1 SEHNR and CDR2 FQNEAQ (reference sequence). The V end lost 1 base, the J end lost 5 bases, and 11 bases lay between the germline ends. The CDR3, as DNA: TGTGCCAGCAGCTTAGGACCAGGGGTTACCGGGGAGCTGTTTTTT. It codes for CASSLGPGVTGELFF.

V gene TRBV5-5 combines with J gene TRBJ2-7, with D perhaps matching TRBD2 (6 bases). V was clipped by 5 bases and J by 2 bases, with 20 bases between them. CDR3 length: 16 residues. Germline assignment: CDR1 SGHKS and CDR2 YYEKEE (reference sequence). CDR3 nucleotide sequence: TGTGCCAGCAGGCGGCCGTTAGCGGCGTACCCCTACGAGCAGTACTTC. Encoded protein: CASRRPLAAYPYEQYF.

The rearrangement joins TRBV24-1 to TRBJ2-1; D gene ambiguous. The V gene lost 4 bases and the J gene lost 8 bases, with 14 bases spanning the gap. From germline, CDR1 is KGHDR and CDR2 SFDVKD. This CDR3 comprises 14 residues. CDR3 protein: CATSDPISLDEQFF. The CDR3 nucleotides read TGTGCCACCAGTGACCCAATTTCCCTCGATGAGCAGTTCTTC.

The chain recombines TRBV7-2 with TRBJ1-2; D possibly corresponds to TRBD1 (6 bases). Germline CDR1 reads SGHTA; CDR2 reads FQGNSA. V lost 5 bases and J lost 1, with 14 bases in between. CDR3 size: 15 residues. The CDR3 region is CASSEDSLNNYGYTF. The CDR3 DNA reads TGTGCCAGCAGCGAGGACAGCCTGAATAACTATGGCTACACCTTC.

The rearrangement links TRBV7-2 to TRBJ2-7; D may be TRBD2 (6 bases). Germline CDR1 and CDR2: SGHTA and FQGNSA. This CDR3 region has 13 residues. The V gene lost 3 bases and the J gene lost 7 bases, with 13 bases spanning the gap. CDR3 sequence: CASSLGPGGEQYF. The CDR3 nucleotides read TGTGCCAGCAGCTTGGGACCTGGGGGGGAGCAGTACTTC. The full variable domain, its missing parts supplied by reference TRBV7-2 and TRBJ2-7, is GAGVSQSPSNKVTEKGKDVELRCDPISGHTALYWYRQSLGQGLEFLIYFQGNSAPDKSGLPSDRFSAERTGGSVSTLTIQRTQQEDSAVYLCASSLGPGGEQYFGPGTRLTVT.

The table lists this clone with a few counts. The chain recombines TRBV9 with TRBJ2-1; TRBD2 might be the D (6 bases). This CDR3 has 14 residues. V lost 0 bases, J lost 9 bases, and 13 bases lay in between. Per the germline V gene, CDR1 is SGDLS and CDR2 is YYNGEE. The CDR3 sequence: CASSVGGRYGEQFF. As DNA, the CDR3 is TGTGCCAGCAGCGTAGGGGGGAGGTACGGTGAGCAGTTCTTC.

This chain connects TRBV24-1 to TRBJ2-1, with 8 bases aligning to TRBD2. From germline, CDR1 is KGHDR and CDR2 SFDVKD. The V segment lost 3 bases and the J segment 3 bases; nucleotides outside the gene matches: 6. There are 16 residues in the CDR3. The CDR3 DNA reads TGTGCCACCAGTGATACGGAGCGGGAGCGCTACAATGAGCAGTTCTTC. Encoded protein: CATSDTERERYNEQFF.

The rearrangement links TRBV5-6 to TRBJ2-5; D gene ambiguous. CDR3 size: 13 residues. The germline V gene encodes CDR1 SGHDT and CDR2 YYEEEE. V shed 1 base and J shed 1 base, with 5 bases lying between them. CDR3 sequence (DNA): TGTGCCAGCAGCTTGCCGGGCCAAGAGACCCAGTACTTC. It is translated as CASSLPGQETQYF.

CDR3 DNA: TGTGCCAGCAGCCCAACGGGGACTCGGAACAATGAGCAGTTCTTC. Its protein product is CASSPTGTRNNEQFF. The gene calls are TRBV5-4 and TRBJ2-1; TRBD2 is a possible D gene (6 bases). The CDR3 is made up of 15 amino acids. Germline V CDR1 and CDR2: SGHNT, YYREEE (reference sequence). The V and J ends lost 4 bases and 5 bases respectively, with 16 bases between them. The whole variable domain, remainder taken from reference TRBV5-4 and TRBJ2-1, is ETGVTQSPTHLIKTRGQQVTLRCSSQSGHNTVSWYQQALGQGPQFIFQYYREEENGRGNFPPRFSGLQFPNYSSELNVNALELDDSALYLCASSPTGTRNNEQFFGPGTRLTVL.

The chain couples TRBV6-4 to TRBJ2-2, with 10 bases aligning to TRBD1. The CDR3 is made up of 15 amino acids. The V and J ends lost 4 bases and 5 bases, in that order; junction bases with no gene match: 4. CDR1 and CDR2 from the germline V gene are MRHNA and SNTAGT. CDR3 protein: CASSAGQGKTGELFF. DNA of the CDR3: TGTGCCAGCAGTGCGGGACAGGGGAAGACCGGGGAGCTGTTTTTT.

This rearrangement joins TRBV2 to TRBJ2-5; 12 nucleotides align to TRBD2. V was pared by 4 bases and J by 5 bases, with 5 bases of the junction left unmatched. The CDR3 has 15 residues. Germline V lookup: CDR1 SNHLY, CDR2 FYNNEI. The DNA of the CDR3 is TGTGCCAGCAGTGCGACTAGCGGGAGAGGGGAGACCCAGTACTTC. Encoded protein: CASSATSGRGETQYF.

This clone appeared a single time. In nucleotides, the CDR3 is TGTGCCAGCAGTTTTGCCGGGGGGGGCTATGGCTACACCTTC. Its translation: CASSFAGGGYGYTF. This chain connects TRBV27 to TRBJ1-2, with a tentative D call TRBD1 (5 bases). CDR3 size: 14 residues. Germline V gene sequence: CDR1 MNHEY, CDR2 SMNVEV (reference sequence). With 3 bases removed from V and 4 bases from J, the gap between germline ends came to 12 bases.

Written as DNA, the CDR3 is TGTGCCAGCAGCATAAGGGGGGACACCGGGGAGCTGTTTTTT. Its protein is CASSIRGDTGELFF. The V gene is TRBV7-3, the J gene TRBJ2-2; the D gene could be TRBD1 or TRBD2 (6 bases each). V lost 5 bases and J lost 3, with 10 bases in between. Per germline, CDR1 SGHTA and CDR2 FQGTGA. CDR3 length: 14 amino acids.

The chain joins TRBV9 to TRBJ1-3; TRBD1 might be the D (5 bases). This CDR3 region has 16 residues. Trimming removed 4 bases from V and 4 bases from J, with 18 bases in between. Germline-derived CDR1 and CDR2 are SGDLS and YYNGEE. In DNA, the CDR3 is TGTGCCAGCAGCTTCGGGACCGGGGGAGAAGGAAACACCATATATTTT. Its protein product is CASSFGTGGEGNTIYF.

The chain has TRBV4-1 and TRBJ1-6, with no clear D. CDR3 length: 18 residues. The V and J ends lost 0 bases and 0 bases respectively, with 12 bases between them. The germline CDR1 and CDR2 sequences are MGHRA and YSYEKL. The CDR3 bases are TGCGCCAGCAGCCAAGATGGGGTGAAATACTCCTATAATTCACCCCTCCACTTT. It yields the protein CASSQDGVKYSYNSPLHF.

The chain links TRBV5-4 to TRBJ1-6; 9 bases fit TRBD1. The CDR3 runs to 17 residues. Per germline, CDR1 SGHNT and CDR2 YYREEE (reference sequence). The junction had 13 bases not matched to a gene; V was cut back by 2 bases and J by 10 bases. CDR3 DNA sequence: TGTGCCAGCAGCTTAGGATACCCGGGACAGGGAGGGTCACCCCTCCACTTT. Translating it yields CASSLGYPGQGGSPLHF.

The chain recombines TRBV2 with TRBJ2-1; D gene uncertain. Germline V lookup: CDR1 SNHLY, CDR2 FYNNEI. Trimming cost V 5 bases and J 10 bases, with 9 bases left between them. This CDR3 has 11 amino acids. The CDR3 DNA is TGTGCCAGCAGTAGATACGGGGAGCAGTTCTTC. Protein sequence: CASSRYGEQFF.

V gene TRBV7-9 combines with J gene TRBJ1-1, with a weak D call TRBD1 (5 bases). The CDR3 is made up of 13 amino acids. Germline V gene lookup returns CDR1 SEHNR and CDR2 FQNEAQ (reference sequence). Trimming took off 5 bases at V and 3 bases at J, with 10 bases between the two ends. The CDR3 sequence is CASSRAGDTEAFF. CDR3 sequence (DNA): TGTGCCAGCAGCCGGGCGGGGGACACTGAAGCTTTCTTT.

V and J are TRBV7-2 and TRBJ1-5; D remains unclear. Between the trimmed V and J ends, which lost 2 bases and 9 bases, there was a span of 11 bases. CDR3 size: 13 residues. Germline V gene data show CDR1 as SGHTA and CDR2 as FQGNSA. The CDR3 coding sequence is TGTGCCAGCAGCTTAAACCGCGATAGGCCCCAGCATTTT. It yields the protein CASSLNRDRPQHF.

This clone occurred a few times. V gene TRBV25-1 combines with J gene TRBJ2-7; the D gene is possibly TRBD1 (5 bases). Per germline, CDR1 MGHDK and CDR2 SYGVNS. The CDR3 runs to 14 residues. The V end lost 1 base, the J end lost 2 bases, and 9 bases lay between the germline ends. Written as DNA, the CDR3 is TGTGCCAGCAGTGAATCCGACAGAACCTACGAGCAGTACTTC. Protein sequence: CASSESDRTYEQYF.

The chain recombines TRBV5-4 with TRBJ2-7; D may correspond to TRBD1 or TRBD2 (5 bases each). V was pared by 0 bases and J by 1 base, with 20 bases between. Germline CDR1 SGHNT, CDR2 YYREEE (reference sequence). CDR3 size: 18 residues. The CDR3 is CASSLGWGPMQISYEQYF. For the CDR3, the DNA is TGTGCCAGCAGCTTGGGGTGGGGACCGATGCAAATTTCCTACGAGCAGTACTTC.

The chain links TRBV6-5 to TRBJ1-2; perhaps TRBD1 as D (5 bases). The germline CDR1 and CDR2 sequences are MNHEY and SVGAGI. The CDR3 runs to 15 residues. V lost 0 bases to trimming and J lost 8 bases, with 16 bases between them. This CDR3 reads CASSYSWLGERGYTF. CDR3 nucleotides: TGTGCCAGCAGTTACTCTTGGTTGGGGGAACGCGGCTACACCTTC.

This clone occurred once. This chain uses TRBV5-5 with TRBJ1-5; D might be TRBD1 (6 bases). The CDR3 is 14 residues long. V shed 1 base and J shed 2 bases, with 7 bases lying between them. CDR1 and CDR2 from the germline V gene are SGHKS and YYEKEE (reference sequence). CDR3 coding DNA: TGTGCCAGCAGCTTGTCAGGGGGCAATCAGCCCCAGCATTTT. Residues: CASSLSGGNQPQHF.